The entry below describes one T cell receptor beta chain. PCR amplification relied on 60 Vbeta primers (plus 13 Jbeta primers). Produced via immunoSEQ multiplex PCR; TCRdb's table is partial and in-frame only. The data hold some 150,000 clones, with over 55% observed a single time. This sample is part of a study of cytomegalovirus exposure and HLA in healthy donors. This CDR3 has 14 amino acids. With V trimmed by 3 bases and J by 5 bases, 8 bases remained unmatched. The V gene's germline CDR1 is GTSNPN and CDR2 SVGIG (reference sequence). The rearrangement joins TRBV30 to TRBJ2-7; the match to TRBD1 covers 9 bases. The material sequenced was PBMCs. This clonotype was obtained from a man aged 35-49 years in good health and CMV-seronegative. Here the CDR3 DNA reads TGTGCCTGGAGGTCCGGGACAGGGTTCGACGAGCAGTACTTC. Protein product: CAWRSGTGFDEQYF.